Below are 30 T cell receptor beta chains sequenced from a single sample in a study of OX40 agonist ivuxolimab in advanced cancers. The protocol was immunoSEQ multiplex PCR, while the TCRdb copy is restricted to in-frame clones and leaves out a portion. Here the sample spans more than 45,000 clones, 89% being singletons. Material: CD4+ or CD8+ T cells sorted from blood, obtained in a trial of the OX40 agonist ivuxolimab. Receptors were obtained from an adult with an advanced solid tumor such as melanoma, head and neck, liver or kidney cancer.

This clone was seen only once. The chain employs TRBV6-1 and TRBJ2-7, with TRBD2 as a possible D gene (6 bases). The CDR3 extends over 15 amino acids. V shed 4 bases and J shed 4 bases, with 17 bases lying between them. Germline CDR1 and CDR2: MNHNS and SASEGT. Here the CDR3 reads CASSVAGTDHYEQYF. CDR3 in DNA: TGTGCCAGCAGTGTTGCCGGGACTGACCATTACGAGCAGTACTTC.

This clone was recorded only once. V is TRBV28 and J is TRBJ2-2; perhaps TRBD1 as D (5 bases). CDR1 and CDR2 (germline): MDHEN, SYDVKM. The V end lost 2 bases, the J end lost 3 bases, and 7 bases lay between the germline ends. The CDR3 runs to 14 residues. CDR3 sequence reads: CASSLAGYTGELFF. The CDR3 DNA is TGTGCCAGCAGTTTAGCAGGGTACACCGGGGAGCTGTTTTTT.

This clone was counted between two and nine times. The V and J genes are TRBV9 and TRBJ1-1, with TRBD1 matching 7 bases. This CDR3 has 15 residues. Germline CDR1 SGDLS, CDR2 YYNGEE. V shed 0 bases, J shed 1 base, and the junction held 3 bases outside the gene matches. This chain's CDR3 is CASSVEGGRNTEAFF. The CDR3, as DNA: TGTGCCAGCAGCGTAGAAGGGGGCCGGAACACTGAAGCTTTCTTT.

This chain connects TRBV25-1 to TRBJ1-1; no reliable D call. The V gene's germline CDR1 is MGHDK and CDR2 SYGVNS. The germline V and J ends were trimmed by 0 bases and 0 bases, with 11 bases remaining between them. The CDR3 spans 16 residues. This CDR3 reads CASSEYSRSVNTEAFF. The CDR3 DNA is TGTGCCAGCAGTGAATACTCCAGGTCAGTGAACACTGAAGCTTTCTTT.

V gene TRBV28 combines with J gene TRBJ2-3, with 7 bases that match TRBD1. The CDR3 sequence is 16 residues long. CDR1 MDHEN and CDR2 SYDVKM come from the germline V gene. The V segment lost 4 bases and the J segment 0 bases; nucleotides outside the gene matches: 7. The CDR3 sequence is CASSYGQEDSTDTQYF. The CDR3 DNA follows: TGTGCCAGCAGTTATGGACAGGAGGACAGCACAGATACGCAGTATTTT.

The J gene is TRBJ1-2, the V gene TRBV29-1, with D perhaps matching TRBD1 (6 bases). This CDR3 comprises 12 residues. Germline lookup yields CDR1 SQVTM and CDR2 ANQGSEA. Trimming shortened V by 4 bases and J by 8 bases, and 14 bases separated the two germline ends. CDR3 nucleotides: TGCAGCGTTGCCGCAGGGGCGCGGGGCTACACCTTC. Protein product: CSVAAGARGYTF.

This clone appeared once. The V and J genes are TRBV2 and TRBJ2-7; D remains unclear. The CDR3 runs 14 residues. The V gene's germline CDR1 is SNHLY and CDR2 FYNNEI. Trimming shortened V by 7 bases and J by 3 bases, and 16 bases separated the two germline ends. The CDR3 region is CASITPTPVYEQYV. The DNA of the CDR3 is TGTGCCAGCATTACGCCCACTCCTGTCTACGAGCAGTACGTC.

The V and J genes are TRBV7-9 and TRBJ2-7; 12 bases fit TRBD1. The germline V gene has CDR1 SEHNR and CDR2 FQNEAQ (reference sequence). The CDR3 runs 16 residues. J lost 4 bases, V lost 4 bases, and 8 bases had no gene match. In nucleotides, the CDR3 is TGTGCCAGCAGCTCACTCGGGACAGGGGGCGAGTACGAGCAGTACTTC. The encoded protein is CASSSLGTGGEYEQYF.

CDR3 sequence: CASSVGRTGNYGYTF. CDR3 nucleotides: TGTGCCAGCAGCGTAGGGAGGACAGGGAACTATGGCTACACCTTC. The chain links TRBV9 to TRBJ1-2, with 8 bases fitting TRBD1. V was clipped by 0 bases and J by 2 bases; unmatched bases: 3. This CDR3 has 15 amino acids. Germline loops: CDR1 SGDLS, CDR2 YYNGEE.

V usage is TRBV15 and J usage is TRBJ2-7; 7 bases align to TRBD1. Germline trimming cut 5 bases from V and 3 bases from J; bases unmatched to any gene: 4. The CDR3 runs to 13 residues. CDR1 is LNHNV and CDR2 is YYDKDF in the germline V gene (reference sequence). The CDR3 bases are TGTGCCACCAGCGAGGGGGCCAACTACGAGCAGTACGTC. This encodes CATSEGANYEQYV.

The gene calls are TRBV2 and TRBJ2-2; tentative D call: TRBD1 (8 bases). V gave up 7 bases and J gave up 6 bases, with 18 bases separating them. The CDR3 is 15 residues long. CDR1 and CDR2 from the germline V gene are SNHLY and FYNNEI. The CDR3 region is CASKPRTGRAGELFF. CDR3 bases: TGTGCCAGCAAGCCCCGGACAGGGAGGGCCGGGGAGCTGTTTTTT.

The chain couples TRBV12-1 to TRBJ2-3. TRBV12-1 is designated a pseudogene. The CDR3 has 15 amino acids. The CDR3 reads CASSLPGRGAGTQYF. The CDR3 DNA reads TGTGCCAGCAGTCTCCCTGGCAGGGGAGCGGGTACGCAGTATTTT.

By share, this clone ranks as medium-sized. CDR3 coding DNA: TGTGCCAGCAGCTTGTCCCCTGAAGCTTTCTTT. Amino acid sequence: CASSLSPEAFF. The V gene is TRBV5-5, the J gene TRBJ1-1; no definite D call. This CDR3 is 11 amino acids long. In germline, CDR1 is SGHKS, CDR2 YYEKEE (reference sequence). V was pared by 1 base and J by 6 bases, with 4 bases between.

The rearrangement joins TRBV6-6 to TRBJ1-6; possibly TRBD1 for D (5 bases). CDR1 and CDR2 from the germline V gene are MNHNY and SVGAGI (reference sequence). Trimming removed 8 bases from V and 4 bases from J, with 12 bases in between. The CDR3 sequence is 14 residues long. The CDR3 loop is CASSWDRYNSPLHF. CDR3 in DNA: TGTGCCAGCTCCTGGGACCGTTATAATTCACCCCTCCACTTT.

CDR3: CSVEFIYNEQFF. The CDR3 nucleotides are TGCAGCGTTGAATTTATCTACAATGAGCAGTTCTTC. The rearrangement links TRBV29-1 to TRBJ2-1; D remains unclear. In germline, CDR1 is SQVTM, CDR2 ANQGSEA. There are 12 residues in the CDR3. V gave up 2 bases and J gave up 3 bases, with 5 bases separating them.

V and J are TRBV7-9 and TRBJ2-1, with 13 bases aligning to TRBD2. The V gene end was trimmed by 5 bases and the J gene end by 9 bases; junction bases not matched to a gene: 7. Germline lookup yields CDR1 SEHNR and CDR2 FQNEAQ (reference sequence). The CDR3 contains 15 residues. The CDR3 sequence is CASSGLAGASGEQFF. The CDR3 nucleotides read TGTGCCAGCAGCGGACTAGCGGGAGCAAGTGGTGAGCAGTTCTTC.

This chain uses TRBV6-5 with TRBJ2-3, with D perhaps TRBD1 (5 bases). Germline CDR1 MNHEY, CDR2 SVGAGI. CDR3 length equals 15 residues. V was cut by 6 bases and J by 0 bases, with 13 bases left in between. CDR3 DNA: TGTGCCAGCAGCCTGACAGTATCTAGCACAGATACGCAGTATTTT. Amino acids: CASSLTVSSTDTQYF.

This clone was seen just once. Here the CDR3 reads CASSPGEMNTEAFF. The CDR3 DNA reads TGTGCCAGCAGCCCGGGGGAGATGAACACTGAAGCTTTCTTT. The chain couples TRBV5-5 to TRBJ1-1; tentative D call: TRBD1 (5 bases). Trimming shortened V by 4 bases and J by 0 bases, and 10 bases separated the two germline ends. CDR1 and CDR2 from the germline V gene are SGHKS and YYEKEE (reference sequence). This CDR3 is 14 amino acids long.

CDR3 bases: TGTGCCAGCAGCTTACCCGCCGGCTATGGCTACACCTTC. It encodes CASSLPAGYGYTF. J is TRBJ1-2 and V is TRBV7-9; no definite D call. With 2 bases removed from V and 4 bases from J, the gap between germline ends came to 8 bases. The CDR3 has 13 residues. Looked up from germline, CDR1 is SEHNR and CDR2 is FQNEAQ (reference sequence). The full variable domain, completed using reference TRBV7-9 and TRBJ1-2, is DTGVSQNPRHKITKRGQNVTFRCDPISEHNRLYWYRQTLGQGPEFLTYFQNEAQLEKSRLLSDRFSAERPKGSFSTLEIQRTEQGDSAMYLCASSLPAGYGYTFGSGTRLTVV.

The chain has TRBV27 and TRBJ2-2; D uncertain. The CDR3 length is 15 residues. Germline V lookup: CDR1 MNHEY, CDR2 SMNVEV (reference sequence). The V gene lost 4 bases and the J gene lost 7 bases, with 16 bases spanning the gap. The CDR3 DNA reads TGTGCCAGCAGTTCGGGTCTTAAGTATGTCGGGGAGCTGTTTTTT. This sequence encodes CASSSGLKYVGELFF.

CDR3: CASSPYGGDSYNEQFF. CDR3 in DNA: TGTGCCAGCAGCCCTTATGGCGGGGACTCCTACAATGAGCAGTTCTTC. This chain uses TRBV5-5 with TRBJ2-1; maybe TRBD2 (6 bases). This CDR3 spans 16 amino acids. The germline CDR1 and CDR2 sequences are SGHKS and YYEKEE (reference sequence). Trimming took 4 bases from V and 0 from J, leaving 14 bases between them.

The J gene is TRBJ2-5, the V gene TRBV7-8; D is unresolved. This CDR3 comprises 11 residues. V was cut by 10 bases and J by 3 bases, with 9 bases left in between. CDR1 is SGHVS, CDR2 FQNEAQ, per germline. The chain's CDR3 is CATLSKETQYF. Here the CDR3 DNA reads TGTGCCACCCTTTCTAAAGAGACCCAGTACTTC.

The chain carries TRBV9 and TRBJ1-2; D might be TRBD1 (5 bases). Germline CDR1 reads SGDLS; CDR2 reads YYNGEE. V was cut by 4 bases and J by 7 bases, with 11 bases left in between. The length of the CDR3 is 12 residues. The CDR3 DNA sequence: TGTGCCAGCAGCCTGGGGGGGGTTGGCTACACCTTC. Residues: CASSLGGVGYTF.

The chain employs TRBV30 and TRBJ2-1, with 11 positions matching TRBD2. J lost 6 bases, V lost 3 bases, and 1 base had no gene match. This CDR3 has 13 residues. Germline V gene data show CDR1 as GTSNPN and CDR2 as SVGIG (reference sequence). The CDR3 is CAWRTSGTNEQFF. The DNA for the CDR3 is TGTGCCTGGAGGACTAGCGGGACCAATGAGCAGTTCTTC.

The chain couples TRBV28 to TRBJ1-1, with D tentatively TRBD1 (6 bases). Germline assignment: CDR1 MDHEN and CDR2 SYDVKM. CDR3 length: 14 residues. V lost 4 bases to trimming and J lost 4 bases, with 13 bases between them. The CDR3 loop reads CASSYGGGGTEAFF. The CDR3 region has the DNA TGTGCCAGCAGTTACGGGGGAGGGGGCACTGAAGCTTTCTTT.

This rearrangement joins TRBV4-1 to TRBJ1-2, with D perhaps TRBD1 (5 bases). This CDR3 is 17 amino acids long. The germline CDR1 and CDR2 sequences are MGHRA and YSYEKL. The V and J ends lost 3 bases and 6 bases respectively, with 23 bases between them. The DNA for the CDR3 is TGCGCCAGCAGCCAGGCTAGATGGGGCAATTCAAGGGATGGCTACACCTTC. Translating it yields CASSQARWGNSRDGYTF.

The genes are TRBV27 and TRBJ1-1; tentative D call: TRBD1 (5 bases). The CDR3 spans 14 residues. Trimming removed 7 bases from V and 5 bases from J, with 17 bases in between. Germline V gene sequence: CDR1 MNHEY, CDR2 SMNVEV (reference sequence). CDR3 residues: CASISTRWGTEAFF. The CDR3 DNA follows: TGTGCCAGCATATCAACCAGGTGGGGGACTGAAGCTTTCTTT.

The count of this clone is one. The CDR3 region has the DNA TGTGCCAGCAGCTCCCTACCCGGCGGGAGGGGCACAGATACGCAGTATTTT. It encodes CASSSLPGGRGTDTQYF. The chain recombines TRBV13 with TRBJ2-3, with TRBD2 identical over 9 bases. The junction had 9 bases not matched to a gene; V was cut back by 4 bases and J by 1 base. The germline CDR1 and CDR2 sequences are PRHDT and FYEKMQ (reference sequence). CDR3 length: 17 residues.

The V call is TRBV18, the J call TRBJ2-1; 7 bases line up with TRBD2. Per germline, CDR1 KGHSH and CDR2 LQKENI. The CDR3 sequence is 18 residues long. The V and J ends lost 2 bases and 5 bases, in that order; junction bases with no gene match: 15. For the CDR3, the DNA is TGTGCCAGCTCACCAATTCTTCCGCGGGAGCAATTTGACAATGAGCAGTTCTTC. Amino acid sequence: CASSPILPREQFDNEQFF.

Concerning this clone itself: The same CDR3 arises from other DNA sequences in this sample as well. The chain uses TRBV4-1 and TRBJ2-1; D is ambiguous. The CDR3 is 15 amino acids. V was pared by 4 bases and J by 0 bases, with 10 bases between. Germline CDR1 and CDR2: MGHRA and YSYEKL. The CDR3 region has the DNA TGCGCCAGCAGCCCGACCGAGAGCTCCTACAATGAGCAGTTCTTC. Its protein is CASSPTESSYNEQFF.